A selection of T cell receptor beta chains follows, all from one sample in a study of cytomegalovirus exposure and HLA in healthy donors. Libraries were prepared by immunoSEQ multiplex PCR; TCRdb keeps only in-frame clonotypes and omits some of them. The data contain 150,000 to 200,000 clones, 77% of them singletons. The source material was PBMCs. These TCRs come from a woman aged 40-49 years in good health and CMV-seropositive. CDR3s include the opening cysteine and the closing phenylalanine or tryptophan. Fields, in order: D gene, clone size, V gene, J gene, CDR3 protein, CDR3 DNA. D genes are given only for firm matches. Rows may omit the clone size; those that give it use once, few, many or a size class.

TRBD2,-,TRBV6-9,TRBJ2-1,CASTSGLAGGDEQFF,TGTGCCAGCACCTCGGGACTAGCGGGAGGGGATGAGCAGTTCTTC
-,-,TRBV5-1,TRBJ2-2,CASSRLGAPNTGELFF,TGCGCCAGCAGCCGCTTAGGGGCGCCGAACACCGGGGAGCTGTTTTTT
-,few,TRBV13,TRBJ2-5,CASSRPGDEETQYF,TGTGCCAGCAGCCGACCAGGGGACGAAGAGACCCAGTACTTC
TRBD1,-,TRBV7-9,TRBJ2-7,CASSRRGQGNSYEQYF,TGTGCCAGCAGCCGTAGGGGGCAGGGAAACTCCTACGAGCAGTACTTC
TRBD1,once,TRBV4-3,TRBJ2-2,CASSAHRGSGGELFF,TGCGCCAGCAGCGCTCACAGGGGCTCGGGCGGGGAGCTGTTTTTT
-,-,TRBV19,TRBJ2-7,CASSTQGRHEQYF,TGTGCCAGTAGTACACAGGGTCGCCACGAGCAGTACTTC
-,-,TRBV5-1,TRBJ2-7,CASSPLGVIKYEQYF,TGCGCCAGCAGCCCCCTAGGGGTCATTAAGTACGAGCAGTACTTC
TRBD1,few,TRBV6-5,TRBJ1-3,CASSYDRATGNTIYF,TGTGCCAGCAGTTACGACAGGGCGACTGGAAACACCATATATTTT
TRBD1,-,TRBV25-1,TRBJ2-7,CASSEGTGGLYEQYF,TGTGCCAGCAGTGAGGGGACAGGGGGCTTGTACGAGCAGTACTTC
-,once,TRBV30,TRBJ1-4,CAWSGSQGSNEKLFF,TGTGCCTGGAGTGGATCACAGGGATCTAATGAAAAACTGTTTTTT
-,-,TRBV6-6,TRBJ1-1,CASNPRTGNTEAFF,TGTGCCAGCAACCCCCGGACGGGAAACACTGAAGCTTTCTTT
TRBD1,-,TRBV6-6,TRBJ1-5,CASILTGNSNQPQHF,TGTGCCAGCATACTGACAGGGAATAGCAATCAGCCCCAGCATTTT
-,few,TRBV28,TRBJ1-1,CASSIGENTEAFF,TGTGCCAGCAGCATAGGGGAGAACACTGAAGCTTTCTTT
-,-,TRBV28,TRBJ1-2,CASSITNFGYTF,TGTGCCAGCTCCATCACAAATTTCGGCTACACCTTC
-,-,TRBV19,TRBJ2-5,CASSIAAGSETQYF,TGTGCCAGTAGTATAGCAGCGGGTTCGGAGACCCAGTACTTC
TRBD2,-,TRBV11-3,TRBJ2-1,CASSERLAGGYEQFF,TGTGCCAGCAGCGAAAGGCTAGCGGGGGGGTATGAGCAGTTCTTC
-,-,TRBV2,TRBJ2-1,CASSAQGYNEQFF,TGTGCCAGCAGTGCCCAGGGCTACAATGAGCAGTTCTTC
-,-,TRBV7-2,TRBJ1-1,CASSLGGGLNTEAFF,TGTGCCAGCAGCTTAGGCGGGGGGTTAAACACTGAAGCTTTCTTT
TRBD2,-,TRBV19,TRBJ2-7,CASSTSGTSDLATEQYF,TGTGCCAGTAGTACCTCCGGGACTAGCGACCTGGCTACCGAGCAGTACTTC
-,-,TRBV6-5,TRBJ2-5,CASKTLQGREQYF,TGTGCCAGCAAGACACTCCAGGGGCGGGAGCAGTACTTC
-,few,TRBV5-1,TRBJ1-1,CASSLSPSNTEAFF,TGCGCCAGCAGCTTGAGTCCGAGCAACACTGAAGCTTTCTTT
-,few,TRBV30,TRBJ1-2,CAWSVDLNYGYTF,TGTGCCTGGAGTGTCGACTTGAACTATGGCTACACCTTC
TRBD2,-,TRBV7-8,TRBJ2-3,CASSVRTSGVNTDTQYF,TGTGCCAGCAGCGTCCGGACTAGCGGGGTGAACACAGATACGCAGTATTTT
TRBD2,-,TRBV6-4,TRBJ2-3,CASSVAGGITDTQYF,TGTGCCAGCAGTGTAGCGGGGGGAATCACAGATACGCAGTATTTT
TRBD2,-,TRBV2,TRBJ2-5,CASSGSSGGAGTQYF,TGTGCCAGCAGTGGTAGTTCGGGGGGGGCAGGGACCCAGTACTTC
TRBD2,-,TRBV5-1,TRBJ2-7,CASSPYTSGTYEQYF,TGCGCCAGCAGCCCCTACACTAGCGGAACTTACGAGCAGTACTTC
-,-,TRBV19,TRBJ1-1,CASSMSGSNTEAFF,TGTGCCAGTAGTATGAGCGGGTCTAACACTGAAGCTTTCTTT
-,few,TRBV6-1,TRBJ2-7,CASSLNYEQYF,TGTGCCAGCAGCCTTAACTACGAGCAGTACTTC
-,few,TRBV21-1,TRBJ1-5,CASSSRDRGPANQPQHF,TGTGCCAGCAGCTCCCGGGACAGGGGGCCAGCGAATCAGCCCCAGCATTTT
TRBD1,few,TRBV5-1,TRBJ2-7,CASSLTGEQYF,TGCGCCAGCAGCTTGACAGGGGAACAGTACTTC
TRBD2,few,TRBV25-1,TRBJ2-1,CASSGLTSGRGNEQFF,TGTGCCAGCAGTGGGTTGACTAGCGGGAGGGGTAATGAGCAGTTCTTC